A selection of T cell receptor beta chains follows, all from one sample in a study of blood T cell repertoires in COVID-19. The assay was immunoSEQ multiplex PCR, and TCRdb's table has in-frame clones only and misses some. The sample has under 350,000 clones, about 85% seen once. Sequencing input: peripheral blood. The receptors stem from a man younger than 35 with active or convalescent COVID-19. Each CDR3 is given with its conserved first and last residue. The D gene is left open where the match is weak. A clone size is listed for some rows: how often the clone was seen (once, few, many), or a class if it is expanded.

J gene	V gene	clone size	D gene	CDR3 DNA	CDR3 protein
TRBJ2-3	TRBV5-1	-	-	TGCGCCAGCAGCCCCCTGGATAGCGGAAGCACAGATACGCAGTATTTT	CASSPLDSGSTDTQYF
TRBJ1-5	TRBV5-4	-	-	TGTGCCAGCAGCTTGTGGGGGGTGAATCAGCCCCAGCATTTT	CASSLWGVNQPQHF
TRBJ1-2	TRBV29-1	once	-	TGCAGCGTTGCACAGGTGGATTATGGCTACACCTTC	CSVAQVDYGYTF
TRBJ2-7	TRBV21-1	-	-	TGTGCCAGCAGCAAAAATAGACAGCCCCTCGAGCAGTACTTC	CASSKNRQPLEQYF
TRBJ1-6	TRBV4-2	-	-	TGTGCCAGCAGCCAAGCTGCCCGAGAAAATAATTCACCCCTCCACTTT	CASSQAARENNSPLHF
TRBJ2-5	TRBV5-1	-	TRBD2	TGCGCCAGCAGCTTGGCTCTAGCGGGAAGGGAGACCCAGTACTTC	CASSLALAGRETQYF
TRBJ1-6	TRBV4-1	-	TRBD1	TGCGCCAGCAGCCAATTGGGGACAGCCCTTTGGGACCCCCTCCACTTT	CASSQLGTALWDPLHF
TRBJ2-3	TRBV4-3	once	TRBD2	TGCGCCAGCAGCCCGGGACTAGCGGGTGCGGATACGCAGTATTTT	CASSPGLAGADTQYF
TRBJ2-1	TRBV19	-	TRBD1	TGTGCCAGTAGTACAAACAGGGGGCGTTTTTACAATGAGCAGTTCTTC	CASSTNRGRFYNEQFF
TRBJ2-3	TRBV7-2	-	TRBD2	TGTGCCAGCAGCGTCACCGCCGGACTAGCGGGAGCTAGAGATACGCAGTATTTT	CASSVTAGLAGARDTQYF
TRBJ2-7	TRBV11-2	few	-	TGTGCCAGCAGTTCCGATTTCTTCGGGCAGTACTTC	CASSSDFFGQYF
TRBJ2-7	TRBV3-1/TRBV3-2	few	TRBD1	TGTGCCAGCAGCCGAACAGGGGTGTCGGACGAGCAGTACTTC	CASSRTGVSDEQYF
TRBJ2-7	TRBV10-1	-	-	TGCGCCAGTCCATTAGATAACATACGAGTCGGGGTGCAAGAACCTAACGAGCAGTACTTC	CASPLDNIRVGVQEPNEQYF
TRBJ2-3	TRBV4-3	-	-	TGCGCCAGCAGCCAATTCCCAGGTCTAGCGACAGATACGCAGTATTTT	CASSQFPGLATDTQYF
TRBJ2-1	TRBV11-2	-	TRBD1	TGTGCCAGCAGTTCGCGGGACAGGGGTAATGAGCAGTTCTTC	CASSSRDRGNEQFF
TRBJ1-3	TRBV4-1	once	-	TGCGCCAGCAGCCAAGATGGGTTGGGGGGTTCTGGAAACACCATATATTTT	CASSQDGLGGSGNTIYF
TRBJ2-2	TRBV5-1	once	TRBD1	TGCGCCAGCAGCTTGGGGGACAGGGAAGACACCGGGGAGCTGTTTTTT	CASSLGDREDTGELFF
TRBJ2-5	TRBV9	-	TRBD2	TGTGCCAGCAGCCTGGGACTAGCGGGGGAAGAGACCCAGTACTTC	CASSLGLAGEETQYF
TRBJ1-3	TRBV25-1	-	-	TGTGCCAGCGTACAGGGATCCGGAAACACCATATATTTT	CASVQGSGNTIYF
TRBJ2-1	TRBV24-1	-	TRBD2	TGTGCCACCAGCGGGACTAGCGGGAAGACGAACAATGAGCAGTTCTTC	CATSGTSGKTNNEQFF
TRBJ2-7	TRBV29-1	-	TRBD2	TGCAGCGTTGACGCCGGGACTAGCGGGTCCTACGAGCAGTACTTC	CSVDAGTSGSYEQYF
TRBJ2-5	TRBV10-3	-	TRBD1	TGTGCCACCCTTGGACAGGGGCAGGAGACCCAGTACTTC	CATLGQGQETQYF
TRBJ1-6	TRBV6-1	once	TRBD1	TGTGCCAGCAGTGCCATCTGGACAGGGAGGGGGGTGTTCTCAGGTTCACCCCTCCACTTT	CASSAIWTGRGVFSGSPLHF
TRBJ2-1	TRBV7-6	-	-	TGTGCCAGCAGACGCAACAGCTCCCCGGGGGACAATGAGCAGTTCTTC	CASRRNSSPGDNEQFF
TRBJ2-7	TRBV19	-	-	TGTGCCAGTAGTATAGGTTATGGCACCCACGAGCAGTACTTC	CASSIGYGTHEQYF
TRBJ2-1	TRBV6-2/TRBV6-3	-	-	TGTGCCAGCAGTTACGACGGGGACTTCTACAATGAGCAGTTCTTC	CASSYDGDFYNEQFF
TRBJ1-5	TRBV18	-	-	TGTGCCAGCTCACTGGGGGCCAATCAGCCCCAGCATTTT	CASSLGANQPQHF
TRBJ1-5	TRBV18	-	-	TGTGCCAGCTCACTCGGGGATCAGCCCCAGCATTTT	CASSLGDQPQHF
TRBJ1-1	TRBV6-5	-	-	TGTGCCAGCAGTACGCAGACAGGCGCTGAAGCTTTCTTT	CASSTQTGAEAFF
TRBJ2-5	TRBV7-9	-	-	TGTGCCAGCAGCCCCAGGGGCCAAGAGACCCAGTACTTC	CASSPRGQETQYF
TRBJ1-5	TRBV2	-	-	TGTGCCAGCTCATTGATGGAAGGAGGCGGCAATCAGCCCCAGCATTTT	CASSLMEGGGNQPQHF
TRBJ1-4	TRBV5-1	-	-	TGCGCCAGCAGCCAACAAACAGGGAATGAAAAACTGTTTTTT	CASSQQTGNEKLFF
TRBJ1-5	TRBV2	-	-	TGTGCCAGCAGTGCCTTACGAGGTCAGCCCCAGCATTTT	CASSALRGQPQHF
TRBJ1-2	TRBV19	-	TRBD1	TGTGCCAGTATCCCCAAAAGGACAGGGGGAGGCTACACCTTC	CASIPKRTGGGYTF
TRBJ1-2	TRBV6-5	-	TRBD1	TGTGCCAGCAAGCTACAGGGGGCAGGGGATTATGGCTACACCTTC	CASKLQGAGDYGYTF
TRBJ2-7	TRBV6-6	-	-	TGTGCCAGCAGAAGCGAGCGTGTTAGGCAGTACTTC	CASRSERVRQYF
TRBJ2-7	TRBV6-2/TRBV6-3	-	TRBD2	TGTGCCAGCAGTTACTCTAGCGGGGGCTACACCTACGAGCAGTACTTC	CASSYSSGGYTYEQYF
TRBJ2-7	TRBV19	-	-	TGTGCCAGTAGTCCCTCCGGAGGTCGCGCCTACGAGCAGTACTTC	CASSPSGGRAYEQYF
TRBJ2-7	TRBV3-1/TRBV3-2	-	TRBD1	TGTGCCAGCAGCCACGGGCAGGGGGCGGGCGAGCAGTACTTC	CASSHGQGAGEQYF
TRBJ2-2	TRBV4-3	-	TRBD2	TGCGCCAGCAGCGCTTATTTAGCGGGAGCAAGCACCGGGGAGCTGTTTTTT	CASSAYLAGASTGELFF
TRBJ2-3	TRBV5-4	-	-	TGTGCCAGCAGCTTGGGTGATAGTAGCGTAGATACGCAGTATTTT	CASSLGDSSVDTQYF
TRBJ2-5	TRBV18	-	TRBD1	TGTGCCAGCTCATCCGGGACAGAAGAGACCCAGTACTTC	CASSSGTEETQYF
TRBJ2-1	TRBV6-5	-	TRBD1	TGTGCCAGCAGCAAAGACAGGGGGTACAATGAGCAGTTCTTC	CASSKDRGYNEQFF
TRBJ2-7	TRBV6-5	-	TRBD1	TGTGCCAGCAGTTCCGGGACAGGGGCCAGCGAGCAGTACTTC	CASSSGTGASEQYF